A selection of T cell receptor beta chains follows, all from one sample in a study of regulatory T cells in long-lasting Graves disease. TCRdb reprocessed the multiplex PCR reads via MiXCR and lists one record per CDR3 protein. The table records hundreds of thousands of distinct CDR3 sequences, 15% to 20% of them present only once. These data are also associated with another study on T cells in Graves' hyperthyroidism and ophthalmopathy.

The sample here was peripheral blood mononuclear cells (PBMCs), taken at new diagnosis, from a patient treated with antithyroid drugs. The receptors derive from a woman aged 25 to 39 with Graves disease. Each CDR3 is given without its conserved first and last residue.

V,CDR3
TRBV28,ASSGGQGALRSSPLH
TRBV12-3/TRBV12-4,ASGPSDRSYNEQF
TRBV2,ASSGAGLPGNEQF
TRBV29-1,SGVSGKGYT
TRBV20-1,SASFPSRGTSTEAF
TRBV13,ASSRRDTEAF
TRBV2,ASSFDSRYGYT
TRBV29-1,SVVEGGYT
TRBV30,AWSVGGGETQY
TRBV30,AWTIGTDTQY